The present T cell receptor (beta chain) was sequenced within a study of shared clonotypes between healthy human individuals (dated by TCRdb to 2018 to 2021). A note on the overall study: The cohort included three men and a couple of women between 18 and 49 years of age. For each donor, three plates each were used for CD4 naive and CD4 memory, two plates were used for CD8 naive, and one plate was used for CD8 memory. To estimate repertoire size and how much clonotypes are shared between individuals, the study performed deep sequencing of blood TCR repertoires from five healthy adults. Different laboratories and diverse techniques were used to prepare libraries and sequence TCR repertoires, to increase sequencing depth and limit assay-specific biases. Leukapheresis yielded between about 0.94 and 10 billion PBMCs per donor.

TCR CDR3 regions were amplified from genomic DNA by multiplex PCR using the deep immunoSEQ assay. For each cell subset, the extracted genomic DNA was distributed evenly across all wells of several immunoSEQ 96-well plates, and each plate served as one replicate. For sorted subsets, approximately 210 ng genomic DNA, equal to some 28,000 T cell genomes, was loaded into each replicate PCR. Purified libraries were quantified with a Qubit 3.0 fluorometer, sized on a Bioanalyzer 2100, and re-quantified with the KAPA Library Quantification kit. Every immunoSEQ 96-well plate was sequenced on a separate single-read 150-cycle Illumina NextSeq 550 flow cell. The authors' pipeline ran thus. The immunoSEQ output contained only junctional sequences without quality scores, so filtering could not match that applied to full-length reads. Sequences were annotated with PyIR, a Python wrapper for IgBLAST v1.9, and V/J genes and CDR3 were assigned using IMGT germline references. Any read was removed if the V/J assignment was weak (E-value above 1e-6), the CDR3 was missing, or the read contained stop codons, out-of-frame junctions, or ambiguous translated residues. V3J clonotypes were defined as sequences sharing an identical inferred V gene, J gene, and CDR3 amino acid sequence. To compute the percentage overlap between repertoires, the number of shared unique clonotypes was divided by the size of the smaller repertoire. Three approaches were used to assess repertoire richness: RTK rarefaction, the Chao1 estimator, and Recon v2.1 estimates of unobserved clonotypes. For all TCRbeta clonotypes obtained by the gDNA method from a few donors, generation probabilities were computed with OLGA. TCRdb took over this immuneACCESS table, retaining in-frame rearrangements with V and J assigned. Such tables are incomplete; in checked studies, under half of the missing clones stem from an unresolved V gene, and the remainder is unexplained. Clone size and the V and J calls come from that table; the DNA yielded D and trimming. Recorded for this sample are approximately 98,000 clones; roughly two thirds of them occurred a single time. Roughly 22% of the sample belongs to the ten largest clones.

The donors were healthy, HIV-negative adults who had no recently reported acute infections or vaccinations. Every donor was a Caucasian adult living in Nashville, Tennessee, USA. CD8 memory samples were composed of magnetically selected CD45RO+ cells combined with CCR7-negative CD45RA+ effector memory (TemRA) cells. Blood was collected by leukapheresis, and PBMCs were isolated by Ficoll-Histopaque density gradient centrifugation and then cryopreserved in liquid nitrogen vapor phase. Analytical flow cytometry was used to check the purity and quantity of every magnetically sorted T cell population. From each sorted fraction, genomic DNA was isolated and quantified by UV absorbance on a Nanodrop 2000c. For this clone: The antigen this receptor binds is unknown. Per-base qualities were not stored, and no clone one base away is much larger.

General study outcomes and caveats: Rarefaction of sorted-subset datasets indicated incomplete sequencing despite the large sequencing depth. Across a handful of donors, about 5.2% of naive CD4, roughly 3.5% of naive CD8, approximately 2.5% of memory CD4, and approximately 0.42% of memory CD8 clonotypes were shared. Because the study included a small number of donors, the genetic and exposure-history diversity represented was limited. Compared with non-shared clonotypes, the clonotypes found in all four sorted-subset donors had higher generation probabilities. Sampling was limited to blood, and TCR repertoires in tissue likely differ from TCR repertoires in blood. Pairwise subsampling led to the expectation that sequencing depth would affect the degree of clonotype sharing among donors. Larger estimated clonotype richness was generally found for naive subsets than for memory subsets.

The CDR3, cysteine through phenylalanine, is 16 amino acids long. The only DNA kept is the CDR3, 48 bases in frame from the first base. The germline V gene encodes CDR1 GTSNPN and CDR2 SVGIG (reference sequence). Trimming takes 0 bases from V and 4 bases from J, and the germline ends sit 15 bases apart. Sample: memory CD8+ T cells sorted from blood. Taken with the paper, the label for cell subset or site translates to: CD45RO+ cells pooled with CCR7-negative TemRA cells. The rearrangement joined TRBV30 to TRBJ1-4, with TRBD1 tentatively as D gene (5 bases match). The clonotype originates from a woman in her 30s in good health. The nucleotides read TGTGCCTGGAGTGTACGAGGGACTGACCATAATGAAAAACTGTTTTTT. It encodes CAWSVRGTDHNEKLFF.